This is a list of T cell receptor beta chains from one sample in a study of cytomegalovirus exposure and HLA in healthy donors. Profiling relied on immunoSEQ multiplex PCR, and the TCRdb table lists in-frame clones only, not all of them. The sample lists 70,000 or so clones; roughly four fifths were seen once. Material: PBMCs. The receptors here all came from a man aged 18 to 30 in good health and CMV-seronegative. Each CDR3 is given with its conserved first and last residue. The D gene is left open where the match is weak. Rows may omit the clone size; those that give it use once, few, many or a size class.

v_call	j_call	d_call	clone_size	cdr3_nt	cdr3_aa
TRBV28	TRBJ2-2	-	-	TGTGCCAGCAGCCGTTACACCGGGGAGCTGTTTTTT	CASSRYTGELFF
TRBV7-9	TRBJ1-2	TRBD1	-	TGTTGCAGCACCCGAGGGGGCAGGGGGCCGCTTAACTATGGCTACACCTTC	CCSTRGGRGPLNYGYTF
TRBV4-2	TRBJ1-5	TRBD1	-	TGTGCCAGCAGCCAGCAGGGGGGTATGGGGTACGGCAATCAGCCCCAGCATTTT	CASSQQGGMGYGNQPQHF
TRBV10-3	TRBJ2-2	-	-	TGTGCCATCATGAGGGGGACGGGCACCGGGGAGCTGTTTTTT	CAIMRGTGTGELFF
TRBV25-1	TRBJ1-1	-	-	TGTGCCAGCAGTCACCGGACTGAAGCTTTCTTT	CASSHRTEAFF
TRBV18	TRBJ2-7	-	-	TGTGCCAGCTCACCGTTTAGTAACGGAGACTCCTACGAGCAGTACTTC	CASSPFSNGDSYEQYF
TRBV5-1	TRBJ1-4	-	-	TGCGCCAGCAGCGAGGACGGGAAGAATGAAAAACTGTTTTTT	CASSEDGKNEKLFF
TRBV4-1	TRBJ2-2	TRBD1	-	TGCGCCAGCAGCCTGGGGACAGGGACCGGGGAGCTGTTTTTT	CASSLGTGTGELFF
TRBV7-3	TRBJ2-1	TRBD1	once	TGTGCCAGCAGCTCCAGCGGGTCGGGACAGGGTTACAATGAGCAGTTCTTC	CASSSSGSGQGYNEQFF
TRBV5-1	TRBJ2-5	TRBD1	-	TGCGCCAGCAGCCCAATTAAAGGGACAGCCCAAGAGACCCAGTACTTC	CASSPIKGTAQETQYF